Listed below are T cell receptor beta chains from one sample, sequenced in a study of cytomegalovirus exposure and HLA in healthy donors. Sequencing used immunoSEQ multiplex PCR; TCRdb keeps in-frame clones, though not all of them. This sample has more than 120,000 clones, with over 80% found just once. The sequencing sample was made of PBMCs. These receptors all stem from a young woman in good health and CMV-seronegative. CDR3s include the opening cysteine and the closing phenylalanine or tryptophan. A D gene is named only where the DNA matches it firmly. Clone size appears in some rows only: once, few, many, or a class for an expanded clone.

TRBJ1-2,NA,NA,TRBV19,CASSNGGVNYGYTF,TGTGCCAGTAGTAACGGGGGGGTTAACTATGGCTACACCTTC
TRBJ1-1,TRBD1,NA,TRBV28,CASSLGQGFRTEAFF,TGTGCCAGCAGTCTCGGACAGGGATTTAGGACTGAAGCTTTCTTT
TRBJ2-2,TRBD2,NA,TRBV5-1,CASSPIAGGFNTGELFF,TGCGCCAGCAGCCCGATAGCGGGGGGTTTCAACACCGGGGAGCTGTTTTTT
TRBJ1-1,NA,NA,TRBV10-1,CASSERLVSGTEAFF,TGCGCCAGCAGTGAACGGCTCGTATCGGGGACTGAAGCTTTCTTT
TRBJ1-4,NA,NA,TRBV7-9,CASSSDIGEKLFF,TGTGCCAGCAGCTCTGACATCGGTGAAAAACTGTTTTTT
TRBJ2-5,TRBD2,NA,TRBV7-2,CASSPSGSETQYF,TGTGCCAGCAGCCCGAGCGGGAGTGAGACCCAGTACTTC
TRBJ2-7,NA,NA,TRBV5-4,CASSPLNGGYEQYF,TGTGCCAGCAGCCCCCTGAATGGGGGGTACGAGCAGTACTTC
TRBJ2-2,TRBD2,NA,TRBV27,CASSLLLAGVPGELFF,TGTGCCAGCAGTTTATTACTAGCGGGAGTCCCCGGGGAGCTGTTTTTT
TRBJ2-5,TRBD1,NA,TRBV29-1,CSATWTGKETQYF,TGCAGCGCAACTTGGACAGGGAAGGAGACCCAGTACTTC
TRBJ2-2,TRBD2,NA,TRBV30,CAWSVIGSGAGELFF,TGTGCCTGGAGTGTCATCGGGAGCGGGGCCGGGGAGCTGTTTTTT
TRBJ2-1,TRBD2,NA,TRBV7-9,CASSLRPSGSYNEQFF,TGTGCCAGCAGCTTACGGCCTAGCGGTTCTTACAATGAGCAGTTCTTC
TRBJ1-5,TRBD1,NA,TRBV7-9,CASSSRDSDLQPQHF,TGTGCCAGCAGCTCACGGGACAGCGACTTACAGCCCCAGCATTTT
TRBJ1-4,NA,NA,TRBV7-8,CASSPKAGRRDEKLFF,TGTGCCAGCAGCCCTAAGGCGGGGAGGCGGGATGAAAAACTGTTTTTT
TRBJ2-7,TRBD1,NA,TRBV12-5,CASGRDRYEQYF,TGTGCTAGTGGTCGGGACAGATACGAGCAGTACTTC
TRBJ1-1,NA,once,TRBV6-5,CASSPPAGGRTEAFF,TGTGCCAGCAGTCCCCCTGCGGGGGGCCGGACTGAAGCTTTCTTT
TRBJ2-3,TRBD2,NA,TRBV4-1,CASSPHGGSADTQYF,TGCGCCAGCAGCCCACACGGGGGGTCGGCAGATACGCAGTATTTT
TRBJ2-5,TRBD1,NA,TRBV6-1,CASTFFQGATETQYF,TGTGCCAGCACTTTCTTCCAGGGGGCTACAGAGACCCAGTACTTC
TRBJ2-3,NA,NA,TRBV7-2,CASAKGGRRGTDTQYF,TGTGCCAGCGCAAAAGGAGGGCGGAGGGGCACAGATACGCAGTATTTT
TRBJ1-1,NA,NA,TRBV30,CAWSTRGNTEAFF,TGTGCCTGGAGCACCAGGGGGAACACTGAAGCTTTCTTT
TRBJ2-5,TRBD2,NA,TRBV7-9,CASSLVRLAGRRGETQYF,TGTGCCAGCAGCTTAGTACGGCTAGCGGGACGGCGGGGAGAGACCCAGTACTTC
TRBJ1-6,TRBD1,NA,TRBV5-1,CASSLEDRPNLPLHF,TGCGCCAGCAGCTTGGAGGACAGGCCCAATTTACCCCTCCACTTT
TRBJ1-5,NA,NA,TRBV27,CASSLFQLAAQHF,TGTGCCAGCAGTTTATTCCAGTTAGCGGCCCAGCATTTT
TRBJ2-3,TRBD2,NA,TRBV10-1,CASSDRLAADTQYF,TGCGCCAGCAGTGACCGACTAGCGGCAGATACGCAGTATTTT
TRBJ2-1,NA,NA,TRBV5-1,CASSLVGGSYNEQFF,TGCGCCAGCAGCTTGGTTGGGGGCAGCTACAATGAGCAGTTCTTC
TRBJ1-1,TRBD1,NA,TRBV19,CASSFSGTGTNTEAFF,TGTGCCAGTAGTTTCTCCGGGACAGGGACGAACACTGAAGCTTTCTTT
TRBJ1-3,NA,NA,TRBV30,CAWSRGARGNTIYF,TGTGCCTGGAGCCGGGGAGCACGCGGAAACACCATATATTTT
TRBJ2-2,NA,NA,TRBV6-4,CASSVEAANTGELFF,TGTGCCAGCAGTGTCGAAGCGGCGAACACCGGGGAGCTGTTTTTT
TRBJ2-5,TRBD2,NA,TRBV7-3,CASSSLIGGGRETQYF,TGTGCCAGCAGCTCCCTTATTGGGGGAGGGCGGGAGACCCAGTACTTC
TRBJ2-3,NA,NA,TRBV25-1,CASSELTGVTDTQYF,TGTGCCAGCAGTGAATTAACGGGGGTCACAGATACGCAGTATTTT
TRBJ1-2,TRBD1,NA,TRBV19,CASSLQGNLYGYTF,TGTGCCAGTAGTTTACAGGGGAACCTCTATGGCTACACCTTC
TRBJ2-6,TRBD1,NA,TRBV4-1,CASSQGRTGASGANVLTF,TGCGCCAGCAGCCAAGGTCGAACAGGGGCTTCTGGGGCCAACGTCCTGACTTTC
TRBJ2-1,NA,NA,TRBV4-2,CASSQATRQRVLYNEQFF,TGTGCCAGCAGCCAAGCTACCCGGCAGCGGGTCCTCTACAATGAGCAGTTCTTC
TRBJ2-5,TRBD1,NA,TRBV5-1,CASSGGTGGGETQYF,TGCGCCAGCAGCGGGGGGACAGGGGGCGGTGAGACCCAGTACTTC
TRBJ1-5,TRBD1,NA,TRBV27,CASSRQGYNQPQHF,TGTGCCAGCAGCCGACAGGGTTACAATCAGCCCCAGCATTTT
TRBJ2-7,TRBD1,NA,TRBV27,CASSLRGQGAYEQYF,TGTGCCAGCAGTCTACGGGGACAGGGGGCCTACGAGCAGTACTTC
TRBJ2-5,TRBD2,NA,TRBV5-4,CASSLDPLVAGASQYF,TGTGCCAGCAGCTTGGATCCCCTGGTCGCGGGAGCATCACAGTACTTC
TRBJ1-5,NA,NA,TRBV30,CAWAFNSNQPQHF,TGTGCCTGGGCGTTTAATAGCAATCAGCCCCAGCATTTT
TRBJ2-7,NA,NA,TRBV27,CASGLQGWSSYEQYF,TGTGCCAGCGGGTTACAGGGATGGAGCTCCTACGAGCAGTACTTC
TRBJ2-7,TRBD1,NA,TRBV29-1,CSVEDRDRDYEQYF,TGCAGCGTTGAAGACCGGGACAGAGACTACGAGCAGTACTTC
TRBJ2-7,TRBD1,NA,TRBV6-5,CASSRQGGPYEQYF,TGTGCCAGCAGTCGACAGGGGGGCCCCTACGAGCAGTACTTC
TRBJ2-2,NA,NA,TRBV6-5,CASSYTTTMNTGELFF,TGTGCCAGCAGTTACACGACAACCATGAACACCGGGGAGCTGTTTTTT
TRBJ1-4,NA,NA,TRBV4-1,CASSRGVPNEKLFF,TGCGCCAGCAGCCGAGGTGTCCCAAATGAAAAACTGTTTTTT
TRBJ2-5,NA,NA,TRBV11-3,CASSRGEETQYF,TGTGCCAGCAGCCGCGGGGAAGAGACCCAGTACTTC
TRBJ1-5,TRBD1,NA,TRBV15,CATSRPGGNQPQHF,TGTGCCACCAGCAGACCAGGGGGAAATCAGCCCCAGCATTTT
TRBJ2-7,NA,NA,TRBV5-6,CASSLGRIGQYF,TGTGCCAGCAGCTTGGGTAGAATCGGGCAGTACTTC
TRBJ1-4,NA,NA,TRBV30,CAWSSGNGIGEKLFF,TGTGCCTGGTCCTCAGGGAATGGGATCGGGGAAAAACTGTTTTTT
TRBJ1-1,NA,NA,TRBV19,CASTGSQGRDTEAFF,TGTGCCAGTACCGGCTCGCAGGGTAGGGACACTGAAGCTTTCTTT